These T cell receptor beta chains were read from a single sample in a study of CD4 T cells in relation to SARS-CoV-2 and coronaviruses. Libraries were prepared by immunoSEQ multiplex PCR; TCRdb keeps only in-frame clonotypes and omits some of them. The data contain 60,000 to 85,000 clones, 85% to 95% of them singletons. Material for sequencing was naive CD4+ T cells from PBMCs. The receptors originated from a human donor in good health. CDR3s include the opening cysteine and the closing phenylalanine or tryptophan. A D gene is named only where the DNA matches it firmly. Not every row has a clone size; where given, it reads once, few, many or a size class.

CASSHQGVRGNTIYF	TGTGCCAGCAGCCATCAGGGGGTGCGAGGAAACACCATATATTTT	.	TRBD1	TRBV5-6	TRBJ1-3
CASLPYNLNTIYF	TGTGCCAGCCTACCGTACAACCTAAACACCATATATTTT	.	.	TRBV21-1	TRBJ1-3
CASSLSSGEQFF	TGTGCCAGCAGCCTATCTAGCGGTGAGCAGTTCTTC	.	TRBD2	TRBV3-1/TRBV3-2	TRBJ2-1
CAWSVLQGAAGYTF	TGTGCCTGGAGTGTACTTCAGGGGGCGGCTGGCTACACCTTC	.	TRBD1	TRBV30	TRBJ1-2
CSVGHGGYEQYF	TGCAGCGTTGGCCACGGGGGGTACGAGCAGTACTTC	.	TRBD2	TRBV29-1	TRBJ2-7
CASSLALADTQYF	TGCGCCAGCAGCTTGGCACTTGCAGATACGCAGTATTTT	.	.	TRBV5-1	TRBJ2-3
CASSLEPSYNEQFF	TGCGCCAGCAGCTTGGAACCTTCCTACAATGAGCAGTTCTTC	.	.	TRBV5-1	TRBJ2-1
CASSGTGRREQYF	TGTGCCAGCTCTGGGACAGGGCGTCGCGAGCAGTACTTC	.	TRBD1	TRBV18	TRBJ2-7
CATEQGWGGYTEAFF	TGTGCCACCGAACAGGGTTGGGGTGGTTACACTGAAGCTTTCTTT	.	.	TRBV10-3	TRBJ1-1
CASSPFTGPNTEAFF	TGCGCCAGCAGCCCATTCACAGGGCCGAACACTGAAGCTTTCTTT	.	.	TRBV5-1	TRBJ1-1
CASSRASTGDSGNTIYF	TGCGCCAGCAGCCGGGCATCGACAGGCGACTCTGGAAACACCATATATTTT	.	.	TRBV4-3	TRBJ1-3
CASSRDHGGLVEQYF	TGTGCCAGCTCTCGGGACCACGGGGGCCTGGTCGAGCAGTACTTC	.	.	TRBV18	TRBJ2-7
CASSHNRRTEAFF	TGCGCCAGCAGCCACAACAGGAGGACTGAAGCTTTCTTT	.	.	TRBV4-3	TRBJ1-1
CASSAFRSGSGTDTQYF	TGTGCCAGCAGTGCCTTCCGAAGCGGGAGTGGCACAGATACGCAGTATTTT	once	TRBD2	TRBV2	TRBJ2-3
CASSLGAYEQYF	TGTGCCAGCAGTCTTGGGGCCTACGAGCAGTACTTC	.	.	TRBV2	TRBJ2-7
CARSPCRGTGPSGNTIYF	TGTGCCAGAAGCCCCTGTCGGGGGACGGGACCATCTGGAAACACCATATATTTT	few	.	TRBV5-3	TRBJ1-3
CAWSVGTSGISTDTQYF	TGTGCCTGGAGTGTAGGGACTAGCGGAATTAGCACAGATACGCAGTATTTT	.	TRBD2	TRBV30	TRBJ2-3
CASSFGQGSNQPQHF	TGTGCCAGCAGCTTTGGGCAGGGGAGCAATCAGCCCCAGCATTTT	.	.	TRBV7-2	TRBJ1-5
CASSKGIPYNEQFF	TGTGCCAGCTCAAAAGGTATCCCTTACAATGAGCAGTTCTTC	.	.	TRBV6-5	TRBJ2-1
CASSLAGQGAHEQYF	TGCGCCAGCAGCTTGGCGGGACAGGGGGCCCACGAGCAGTACTTC	.	TRBD1	TRBV5-1	TRBJ2-7
CASSFGRRDTGELFF	TGTGCCAGTAGTTTTGGGCGGCGGGACACCGGGGAGCTGTTTTTT	.	.	TRBV19	TRBJ2-2
CACAVARGEGNEQFF	TGCGCCTGCGCGGTAGCGCGAGGGGAAGGCAATGAGCAGTTCTTC	.	.	TRBV5-1	TRBJ2-1
CASSFSSGSADTQYF	TGTGCCAGCAGTTTTTCTAGCGGGAGTGCAGATACGCAGTATTTT	.	TRBD2	TRBV28	TRBJ2-3
CASSPAGGLAYEQYF	TGTGCCAGCTCACCCGCCGGGGGGTTGGCCTACGAGCAGTACTTC	.	TRBD2	TRBV18	TRBJ2-7
CASSVNRGPQETQYF	TGTGCCAGCAGCGTTAACAGGGGACCCCAAGAGACCCAGTACTTC	.	TRBD1	TRBV9	TRBJ2-5